This passage covers 24 T cell receptor beta chains from one sample sequenced in a study of blood T cells in healthy people across ages. Primers used in a second PCR of roughly 7 to 12 cycles were a sample-barcoded 5' primer and a J-beta primer mix. TCRdb re-analysed the 5' RACE reads in MiXCR, keeping a single row per CDR3 protein. Among roughly 1,500,000 distinct CDR3 sequences listed, 42% were seen once. The material sequenced was blood. All receptors derive from a woman under 30 in good health.

This clonotype was seen a handful of times. CDR3 DNA: TGTGCCAGCAGTTACAGGGCGAGGGCCTACGAGCAGTACTTC. As protein: CASSYRARAYEQYF. The chain carries TRBV27 and TRBJ2-7, with a possible D match to TRBD1 (6 bases). The ends were cut back, 4 bases at V and 2 bases at J, with 12 bases in the middle. In germline, CDR1 is MNHEY, CDR2 SMNVEV (reference sequence). The CDR3 has 14 amino acids.

The chain combines TRBV5-1 with TRBJ2-3; 10 positions match TRBD2. V gave up 4 bases and J gave up 4 bases; unmatched junction bases: 12. There are 17 residues in the CDR3. Per germline, CDR1 SGHRS and CDR2 YFSETQ. CDR3 coding DNA: TGCGCCAGCAGCCTGAGGGGGGCTAGCGGGAGCGCAGATACGCAGTATTTT. Translated: CASSLRGASGSADTQYF.

This chain uses TRBV9 with TRBJ2-1; possibly TRBD2 for D (5 bases). Trimming took off 3 bases at V and 2 bases at J, with 9 bases between the two ends. Germline values: CDR1 SGDLS, CDR2 YYNGEE. The CDR3 is 14 residues long. Written as DNA, the CDR3 is TGTGCCAGCAGCGCGACGGGAACCTACAATGAGCAGTTCTTC. Residues: CASSATGTYNEQFF.

In this sample, this clonotype turned up a few times. The chain has TRBV10-1 and TRBJ2-4; 8 bases agree with TRBD1. The CDR3 loop spans 15 amino acids. Per the germline V gene, CDR1 is WNHNN and CDR2 is SYGVQD (reference sequence). The J segment lost 3 bases and the V segment lost 3 bases, leaving 4 bases of the junction unmatched. CDR3 sequence: CASSDRTGGKNIQYF. The CDR3 coding sequence is TGCGCCAGCAGTGACCGTACAGGGGGCAAAAACATTCAGTACTTC.

The chain carries TRBV9 and TRBJ2-5; perhaps D is TRBD1 or TRBD2 (6 bases each). Germline CDR1 is SGDLS and CDR2 is YYNGEE. Deletions cut 0 bases from V and 6 bases from J, with 15 bases between. The CDR3 covers 15 residues. Written as DNA, the CDR3 is TGTGCCAGCAGCGTAGATGGGGGGCTCTACCAGACCCAGTACTTC. Translation: CASSVDGGLYQTQYF.

This clonotype was seen a handful of times. The V and J genes are TRBV20-1 and TRBJ2-7, with TRBD2 identical over 7 bases. Germline-derived CDR1 and CDR2 are DFQATT and SNEGSKA (reference sequence). This CDR3 region has 15 residues. The V gene end was trimmed by 0 bases and the J gene end by 4 bases; junction bases not matched to a gene: 9. For the CDR3, the DNA is TGCAGTGCTAGAGACGCCACTAGCGTTACTTACGAGCAGTACTTC. Residues: CSARDATSVTYEQYF.

The rearrangement uses TRBV20-1 and TRBJ2-5; tentatively, D is TRBD2 (5 bases). This CDR3 has 14 residues. With 0 bases removed from V and 1 base from J, the gap between germline ends came to 9 bases. Per the germline V gene, CDR1 is DFQATT and CDR2 is SNEGSKA (reference sequence). As DNA, the CDR3 is TGCAGTGCTAGAGATCCTAGCTCCCAAGAGACCCAGTACTTC. Translating it yields CSARDPSSQETQYF.

The gene calls are TRBV9 and TRBJ2-3, with 14 bases aligning to TRBD2. The length of the CDR3 is 15 residues. CDR1 and CDR2 (germline): SGDLS, YYNGEE. The junction had 6 bases not matched to a gene; V was cut back by 7 bases and J by 5 bases. CDR3 region: CASQTSGGAGDTQYF. CDR3 nucleotide sequence: TGTGCCAGCCAGACTAGCGGGGGGGCGGGAGATACGCAGTATTTT.

This clonotype showed up just a few times. Written as DNA, the CDR3 is TGCAGTGCCTACGAGGGGGCCGTTCTCACAGATACGCAGTATTTT. Translation: CSAYEGAVLTDTQYF. The V gene is TRBV20-1, the J gene TRBJ2-3; 7 nucleotides agree with TRBD1. Germline CDR1 is DFQATT and CDR2 is SNEGSKA (reference sequence). With V trimmed by 6 bases and J by 2 bases, 11 bases remained unmatched. This CDR3 spans 15 amino acids.

The CDR3 spells CASSLSGAETQYF. DNA for the CDR3: TGCGCCAGCAGCTTGTCGGGAGCGGAGACCCAGTACTTC. The J gene is TRBJ2-5, the V gene TRBV5-1; possible D gene TRBD2, 6 bases. Germline assignment: CDR1 SGHRS and CDR2 YFSETQ. The CDR3 sequence is 13 residues long. The V gene lost 1 base and the J gene lost 5 bases, with 9 bases spanning the gap.

This clonotype was picked up one time. The genes are TRBV10-3 and TRBJ2-6, with D possibly TRBD1 on 6 matching bases. Germline V lookup: CDR1 ENHRY, CDR2 SYGVKD. Trimming took 5 bases from V and 0 from J, leaving 17 bases between them. The CDR3 runs 18 residues. The CDR3 here is CAISSQGQINSGANVLTF. The CDR3 nucleotides are TGTGCCATCAGTTCACAGGGCCAGATTAACTCTGGGGCCAACGTCCTGACTTTC.

This clonotype was observed a few times. The chain links TRBV2 to TRBJ1-2, with 11 nucleotides matching TRBD1. This CDR3 is 15 amino acids long. The V and J ends lost 5 bases and 6 bases, in that order; junction bases with no gene match: 8. Germline V gene sequence: CDR1 SNHLY, CDR2 FYNNEI. CDR3 in DNA: TGTGCCAGCAGTCCTCAAGGACAGGGGGCTGATGGCTACACCTTC. The encoded protein is CASSPQGQGADGYTF.

V and J are TRBV4-1 and TRBJ1-6, with D possibly matching TRBD1 (5 bases). The CDR3 runs to 18 residues. Germline CDR1 reads MGHRA; CDR2 reads YSYEKL. V was clipped by 2 bases and J by 9 bases, with 23 bases between them. The CDR3 loop is CASSQPKGRGEVISPLHF. In nucleotides, the CDR3 is TGCGCCAGCAGCCAACCCAAGGGGCGGGGGGAAGTTATTTCACCCCTCCACTTT.

This clonotype was seen only a few times. CDR3 sequence: CAISEESGSGETQYF. As DNA, the CDR3 is TGTGCCATCAGTGAGGAGAGCGGGAGCGGAGAGACCCAGTACTTC. J is TRBJ2-5 and V is TRBV10-3, with TRBD2 matching over 8 bases. Germline CDR1 is ENHRY and CDR2 is SYGVKD. V lost 2 bases, J lost 4 bases, and 6 bases stayed unmatched. The CDR3 runs to 15 residues.

The rearrangement uses TRBV2 and TRBJ2-7, with D tentatively TRBD2 (6 bases). V lost 4 bases, J lost 1 base, and 14 bases lay in between. This CDR3 contains 15 residues. Germline values: CDR1 SNHLY, CDR2 FYNNEI. CDR3 amino acids: CASSGVWDLSYEQYF. CDR3 coding DNA: TGTGCCAGCAGTGGGGTCTGGGACTTATCCTACGAGCAGTACTTC.

The rearrangement uses TRBV5-1 and TRBJ2-3; a possible D gene is TRBD1 (5 bases). V lost 0 bases and J 14 bases, leaving 16 bases between the germline ends. The CDR3 covers 13 residues. The germline V gene encodes CDR1 SGHRS and CDR2 YFSETQ. CDR3 loop: CASSLAPAGRAYF. The CDR3 DNA is TGCGCCAGCAGCTTGGCCCCTGCAGGGCGTGCGTATTTT.

This clonotype was seen a few times. This chain joins TRBV30 and TRBJ2-7; D remains ambiguous. Germline loops: CDR1 GTSNPN, CDR2 SVGIG (reference sequence). The CDR3 runs 11 residues. V dropped 2 bases and J dropped 3 bases, with 5 bases sitting between them. The CDR3 DNA reads as TGTGCCTGGAGTAGACGCTACGAGCAGTACTTC. This sequence encodes CAWSRRYEQYF.

The chain joins TRBV10-3 to TRBJ2-5; D is perhaps TRBD2 (5 bases). The CDR3 loop spans 17 amino acids. Per the germline V gene, CDR1 is ENHRY and CDR2 is SYGVKD. The V gene lost 3 bases and the J gene lost 5 bases, with 22 bases spanning the gap. CDR3: CAISDRSGGRALETQYF. The CDR3 bases are TGTGCCATCAGTGACCGCAGTGGCGGGCGAGCCTTGGAGACCCAGTACTTC.

This clonotype has more than one count but fewer than ten. V gene TRBV10-3 combines with J gene TRBJ1-1; the D gene is possibly TRBD1 (6 bases). The CDR3 is 17 amino acids. CDR1 and CDR2 from the germline V gene are ENHRY and SYGVKD. The V and J ends lost 10 bases and 0 bases respectively, with 24 bases between them. The DNA for the CDR3 is TGTGCCACCGCCATCCGGGCCAGGGGACCCATGAACACTGAAGCTTTCTTT. Translated: CATAIRARGPMNTEAFF.

This clonotype was seen only a few times. The gene calls are TRBV28 and TRBJ2-1; 8 bases map to TRBD2. CDR1 and CDR2 (germline): MDHEN, SYDVKM. This CDR3 has 15 residues. Trimming took 4 bases from V and 5 from J; bases not matched to a gene: 7. The CDR3 is CASSYKAGENNEQFF. As DNA, the CDR3 is TGTGCCAGCAGTTACAAAGCGGGAGAGAACAATGAGCAGTTCTTC.

This chain uses TRBV2 with TRBJ1-1, with TRBD1 as a possible D gene (6 bases). Germline V gene data show CDR1 as SNHLY and CDR2 as FYNNEI. This CDR3 region has 13 residues. V lost 6 bases to trimming and J lost 6 bases, with 14 bases between them. CDR3 nucleotides: TGTGCCAGCAGGGCAGGGGCAGACTCTGAAGCTTTCTTT. The encoded protein is CASRAGADSEAFF. Variable domain in full (rest from reference TRBV2 and TRBJ1-1): EPEVTQTPSHQVTQMGQEVILRCVPISNHLYFYWYRQILGQKVEFLVSFYNNEISEKSEIFDDQFSVERPDGSNFTLKIRSTKLEDSAMYFCASRAGADSEAFFGQGTRLTVV.

This clonotype was seen a handful of times. The V gene is TRBV14, the J gene TRBJ1-4; D gene unclear. Trimming left V 0 bases short and J 11 bases short, with 7 bases between. This CDR3 contains 12 residues. The germline gives CDR1 SGHDN, CDR2 FVKESK. CDR3 DNA: TGTGCCAGCAGCCAAGAAAGGACGAAACTGTTTTTT. Its protein product is CASSQERTKLFF.

Details on this clonotype: At one end, the junction sequence differs from germline, possibly due to a read error. This chain joins TRBV4-1 and TRBJ1-5; 9 nucleotides align to TRBD1. This CDR3 has 17 amino acids. Germline assignment: CDR1 MGHRA and CDR2 YSYEKL. CDR3 sequence: CASSQGTGEGNNQLQHF. The DNA for the CDR3 is TGCGCCAGCAGCCAAGGGACAGGGGAAGGAAACAATCAGCTCCAGCATTTT.

This clonotype appeared a few times. The chain couples TRBV2 to TRBJ2-1, with TRBD1 as a possible D gene (5 bases). Germline CDR1 reads SNHLY; CDR2 reads FYNNEI. This CDR3 comprises 16 residues. Trimming removed 2 bases from V and 2 bases from J, with 13 bases in between. The chain's CDR3 is CASSEKGSTPYNEQFF. The CDR3 bases are TGTGCCAGCAGTGAAAAGGGGTCTACCCCCTACAATGAGCAGTTCTTC. Using reference TRBV2 and TRBJ2-1 for the parts outside the CDR3, the full variable domain is EPEVTQTPSHQVTQMGQEVILRCVPISNHLYFYWYRQILGQKVEFLVSFYNNEISEKSEIFDDQFSVERPDGSNFTLKIRSTKLEDSAMYFCASSEKGSTPYNEQFFGPGTRLTVL.